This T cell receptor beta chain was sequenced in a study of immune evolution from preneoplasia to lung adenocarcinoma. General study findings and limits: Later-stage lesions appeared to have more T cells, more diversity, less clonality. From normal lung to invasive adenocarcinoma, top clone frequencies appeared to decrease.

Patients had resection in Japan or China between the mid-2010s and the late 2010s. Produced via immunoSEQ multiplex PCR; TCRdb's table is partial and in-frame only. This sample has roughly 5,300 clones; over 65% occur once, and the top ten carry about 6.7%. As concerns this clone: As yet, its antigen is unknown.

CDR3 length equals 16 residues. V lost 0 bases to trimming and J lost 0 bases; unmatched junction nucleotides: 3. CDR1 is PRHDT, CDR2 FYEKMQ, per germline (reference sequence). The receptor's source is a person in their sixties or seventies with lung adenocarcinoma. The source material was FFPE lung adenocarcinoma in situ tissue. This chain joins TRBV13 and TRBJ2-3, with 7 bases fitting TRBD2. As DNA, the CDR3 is TGTGCCAGCAGCTTAGGTGGACTAGTAAGCACAGATACGCAGTATTTT. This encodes CASSLGGLVSTDTQYF. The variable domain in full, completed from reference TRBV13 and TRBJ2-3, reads AAGVIQSPRHLIKEKRETATLKCYPIPRHDTVYWYQQGPGQDPQFLISFYEKMQSDKGSIPDRFSAQQFSDYHSELNMSSLELGDSALYFCASSLGGLVSTDTQYFGPGTRLTVL.